This T cell receptor (beta chain) was identified during a study of blood T cell repertoires in COVID-19. Per the original data handling: How many nucleated cells were present was estimated from reference gene primer amplification. Assay: immunoSEQ multiplex PCR; the TCRdb copy retains only in-frame clones and omits some. Clone size and the V and J calls come from that table; the DNA yielded D and trimming. This table has approximately 210,000 clones, around four fifths appearing once. The V end lost 10 bases, the J end lost 5 bases, and 17 bases lay between the germline ends. The CDR3 extends over 13 amino acids.

The TCR originated in a man aged 35-49 years who had recovered from COVID-19. Sample: PBMCs or T cells enriched from blood (not recorded which). The V gene is TRBV23-1, the J gene TRBJ2-5; maybe TRBD1 (6 bases). TRBV23-1 is placed among ORFs of uncertain function. Here the CDR3 reads CATSLTGRETQYF. The CDR3 DNA sequence: TGCGCCACCTCATTGACAGGTCGGGAGACCCAGTACTTC.